The source of this T cell receptor (beta chain) is a study of cytomegalovirus exposure and HLA in healthy donors. Study findings and constraints: When analyzed later, the rates of TCR association showed variation by HLA locus, with DRB1 the most and HLA-C the fewest. As was reported, the classifier diagnosed cytomegalovirus status with high specificity and sensitivity. Some public TCRs appeared in many individuals, while most sequences were rare.

Details on this clone: Its antigen remains unidentified. Other DNA sequences in this specimen translate into the identical CDR3.

The V gene lost 0 bases and the J gene lost 3 bases, with 3 bases spanning the gap. The germline V gene has CDR1 MGHRA and CDR2 YSYEKL. The length of the CDR3 is 13 residues. Use of 60 Vbeta and 13 Jbeta primers characterized the PCR. Using immunoSEQ multiplex PCR, the repertoire was profiled, and TCRdb retains in-frame clones only, with some absent. The sample includes about 140,000 clones, roughly 75% of them seen just once. The sample consisted of PBMCs. The gene calls are TRBV4-1 and TRBJ2-1; D call uncertain. This receptor was obtained from a man younger than 40 in good health. CDR3 coding DNA: TGCGCCAGCAGCCAAGACAACTACAATGAGCAGTTCTTC. Its protein is CASSQDNYNEQFF.